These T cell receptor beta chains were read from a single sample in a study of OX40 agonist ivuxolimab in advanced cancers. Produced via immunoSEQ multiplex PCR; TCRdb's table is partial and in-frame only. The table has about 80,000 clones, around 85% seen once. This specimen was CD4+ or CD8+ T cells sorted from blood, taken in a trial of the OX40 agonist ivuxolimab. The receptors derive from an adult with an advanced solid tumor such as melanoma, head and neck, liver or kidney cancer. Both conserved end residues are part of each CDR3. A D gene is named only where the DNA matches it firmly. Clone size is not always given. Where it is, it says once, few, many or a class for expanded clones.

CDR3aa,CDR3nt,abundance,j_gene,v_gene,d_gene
CASSLGGRRNNEQFF,TGTGCCAGCAGCCTGGGCGGGAGGCGAAACAATGAGCAGTTCTTC,NA,TRBJ2-1,TRBV11-3,TRBD2
CASSSDRGETQYF,TGTGCCAGCAGCTCGGACAGGGGGGAGACCCAGTACTTC,NA,TRBJ2-5,TRBV11-2,TRBD1
CASSLGGREWEAFF,TGTGCCAGCAGCTTAGGGGGCAGGGAGTGGGAAGCTTTCTTT,NA,TRBJ1-1,TRBV7-2,NA
CASSPGVGQLYEQYF,TGCGCCAGCAGCCCCGGAGTGGGACAGCTCTACGAGCAGTACTTC,NA,TRBJ2-7,TRBV5-1,TRBD1
CASSPTGGIGEKLFF,TGTGCCAGCAGCCCCACAGGGGGCATCGGAGAAAAACTGTTTTTT,NA,TRBJ1-4,TRBV6-6,TRBD1
CASSRGSGRANEQFF,TGTGCCAGTAGTAGGGGAAGCGGGAGGGCCAATGAGCAGTTCTTC,NA,TRBJ2-1,TRBV19,TRBD2
CASSLGLAAPPDTQYF,TGCGCCAGCAGCTTGGGACTAGCGGCCCCTCCAGATACGCAGTATTTT,NA,TRBJ2-3,TRBV5-1,TRBD2
CASSLASSGRGGEQFF,TGTGCCAGCAGCTTGGCCTCTAGCGGGAGGGGCGGTGAGCAGTTCTTC,NA,TRBJ2-1,TRBV5-8,TRBD2
CASRGSRVPYGYTF,TGTGCCAGCAGGGGGTCTAGGGTCCCCTATGGCTACACCTTC,once,TRBJ1-2,TRBV2,NA
CASRRDNEQFF,TGTGCCAGCAGGCGGGACAATGAGCAGTTCTTC,NA,TRBJ2-1,TRBV9,NA
CASSMTGDGNQPQHF,TGTGCCAGTAGTATGACAGGGGATGGGAATCAGCCCCAGCATTTT,NA,TRBJ1-5,TRBV19,TRBD1
CASSLGSIVNQPQHF,TGTGCCAGCAGCTTGGGGTCAATTGTCAATCAGCCCCAGCATTTT,NA,TRBJ1-5,TRBV5-5,NA
CASSKEGLGWSAGVVSSYNEQFF,TGTGCCAGCAGCAAAGAGGGTTTAGGTTGGTCGGCGGGAGTGGTTAGCTCCTACAATGAGCAGTTCTTC,NA,TRBJ2-1,TRBV21-1,NA
CASSKWPNRTDTQYF,TGTGCCAGCAGCAAATGGCCCAACCGCACAGATACGCAGTATTTT,NA,TRBJ2-3,TRBV21-1,NA
CASSSGGYGYTF,TGTGCCAGCAGTTCAGGGGGTTATGGCTACACCTTC,NA,TRBJ1-2,TRBV28,TRBD1
CASSPQAGGPGNEQFF,TGTGCCAGCAGCCCTCAAGCGGGAGGGCCGGGTAATGAGCAGTTCTTC,NA,TRBJ2-1,TRBV14,TRBD2
CAWLPGQEVDEQYF,TGTGCCTGGCTGCCGGGACAGGAGGTAGACGAGCAGTACTTC,NA,TRBJ2-7,TRBV30,TRBD1
CASSGTGGNYNEQFF,TGTGCCAGCAGCGGGACAGGGGGCAACTACAATGAGCAGTTCTTC,NA,TRBJ2-1,TRBV11-3,TRBD1
CASSLTERYEQYF,TGTGCCAGCAGCCTGACAGAAAGATACGAGCAGTACTTC,NA,TRBJ2-7,TRBV7-8,NA
CASSDRKQVAQYF,TGTGCCAGCAGTGACAGAAAACAGGTGGCGCAGTATTTT,NA,TRBJ2-3,TRBV6-4,NA
CASSLGSSGLIGNTIYF,TGTGCCAGCAGCTTAGGTTCATCAGGGTTAATTGGAAACACCATATATTTT,NA,TRBJ1-3,TRBV7-6,NA
CASSQETSGRSSYEQYF,TGCGCCAGCAGCCAAGAAACTAGCGGGAGATCCTCCTACGAGCAGTACTTC,few,TRBJ2-7,TRBV4-1,TRBD2
CASSVDNSPLHF,TGTGCCAGCAGCGTTGATAATTCACCCCTCCACTTT,NA,TRBJ1-6,TRBV2,NA
CAWSVDSNQPQHF,TGTGCCTGGAGTGTAGATAGCAATCAGCCCCAGCATTTT,NA,TRBJ1-5,TRBV30,NA
CASSPQVGLAKNIQYF,TGTGCCAGCAGCCCCCAGGTTGGCTTAGCCAAAAACATTCAGTACTTC,NA,TRBJ2-4,TRBV7-9,NA
CASREGGYTF,TGTGCCAGCAGGGAGGGTGGCTACACCTTC,NA,TRBJ1-2,TRBV6-1,NA
CASSDRGQGSTEAFF,TGTGCCAGCTCGGACAGGGGGCAGGGGAGCACTGAAGCTTTCTTT,once,TRBJ1-1,TRBV18,TRBD1
CASSQDPSGGKADTQYF,TGCGCCAGCAGCCAAGACCCTAGCGGGGGGAAGGCAGATACGCAGTATTTT,NA,TRBJ2-3,TRBV4-1,TRBD2
CASSPTPIQGAGETQYF,TGCGCCAGCAGCCCAACCCCAATACAGGGGGCTGGGGAGACCCAGTACTTC,NA,TRBJ2-5,TRBV5-1,TRBD1
CAPGAPSRETQYF,TGTGCCCCCGGGGCTCCGAGCCGGGAGACCCAGTACTTC,NA,TRBJ2-5,TRBV30,NA
CASSRGQGTNEKLFF,TGTGCCAGCAGCCGCGGACAGGGAACTAATGAAAAACTGTTTTTT,NA,TRBJ1-4,TRBV2,TRBD1
CASSSGLSSYNEQFF,TGTGCCAGCAGCTCGGGACTTAGCTCCTACAATGAGCAGTTCTTC,NA,TRBJ2-1,TRBV5-6,NA
CASSPLADSYEQYF,TGTGCCAGCTCACCACTAGCGGACTCCTACGAGCAGTACTTC,once,TRBJ2-7,TRBV18,NA
CASSLAQRNYGYTF,TGTGCCAGCAGCTTGGCGCAGCGTAACTATGGCTACACCTTC,NA,TRBJ1-2,TRBV5-6,NA
CASSQGQASNQPQHF,TGTGCCAGTAGTCAGGGACAGGCTAGCAATCAGCCCCAGCATTTT,NA,TRBJ1-5,TRBV19,TRBD1